This is a list of T cell receptor beta chains from one sample in a study of CD8 T cells in ankylosing spondylitis. TCRdb used MiXCR to reprocess the 5' RACE reads, holding one entry per CDR3 protein. In the table there are some 290,000 distinct CDR3 sequences, 20% of which are singletons. Specimen: blood, either unsorted or a sorted T cell fraction (not recorded which). These TCRs come from a male donor with ankylosing spondylitis or in good health (not recorded which). The CDR3 runs from the conserved cysteine through the conserved F or W. The D gene is left open where the match is weak. Clone size is given for some rows only: seen once, a few or many times, or a class if the clone is expanded.

TRBD1	many	TRBV12-3/TRBV12-4	TRBJ1-2	TGTGCCAGCAGTTTAATTCAGGGGGGGAACTATGGCTACACCTTC	CASSLIQGGNYGYTF
.	.	TRBV20-1	TRBJ1-5	TGCAGTGCTAGTGCCAGCCTTCACAATCAGCCCCAGCATTTT	CSASASLHNQPQHF
.	many	TRBV10-3	TRBJ2-1	TGTGCCATCACGGAAAGCTCCTACAATGAGCAGTTCTTC	CAITESSYNEQFF
TRBD2	few	TRBV20-1	TRBJ2-5	TGCAGTTTCCGGACTAGCGGAGGACCCTCGGAGACCCAGTACTTC	CSFRTSGGPSETQYF
.	.	TRBV9	TRBJ1-4	TGTGCCAGCAGTCTCCCAGGGCCCAATGAAAAACTGTTTTTT	CASSLPGPNEKLFF
TRBD1	.	TRBV20-1	TRBJ1-5	TGCAGTGCTGGGGGACAGGTGGGTAGCAATCAGCCCCAGCATTTT	CSAGGQVGSNQPQHF
TRBD2	.	TRBV12-3/TRBV12-4	TRBJ2-3	TGTGCCAGCAGATTAGCGGGAGGAGGAGATACGCAGTATTTT	CASRLAGGGDTQYF
.	.	TRBV24-1	TRBJ2-1	TGTGCCACCAGAGGGTCTGGGGATTCGGGCAATGAGCAGTTCTTC	CATRGSGDSGNEQFF
.	.	TRBV28	TRBJ2-3	TGTGCCAGCAGTTTAGGTAGAGGGAAGAGCAATATGCAGTATTTT	CASSLGRGKSNMQYF
.	few	TRBV7-8	TRBJ1-5	TGTGCCAGCAGCTTAGCGCTAGGGGAGCATCAGCCCCAGCATTTT	CASSLALGEHQPQHF
.	.	TRBV28	TRBJ2-2	TGTGCCAGCAGTTTAATCTTAGGCAGTCGAAAGGACGCCGGGGAGCTGTTTTTT	CASSLILGSRKDAGELFF